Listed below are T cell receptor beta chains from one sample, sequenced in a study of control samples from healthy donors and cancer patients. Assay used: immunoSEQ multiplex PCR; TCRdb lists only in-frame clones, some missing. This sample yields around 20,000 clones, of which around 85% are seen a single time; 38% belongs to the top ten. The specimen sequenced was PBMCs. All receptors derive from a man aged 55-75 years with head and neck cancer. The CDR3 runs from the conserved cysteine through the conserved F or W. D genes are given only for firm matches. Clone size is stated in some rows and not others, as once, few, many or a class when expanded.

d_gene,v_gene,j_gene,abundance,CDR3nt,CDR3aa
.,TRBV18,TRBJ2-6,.,TGTGCCAGCTCACCTCGCGCCGGAGGGGACGGTGGGGCCAACGTCCTGACTTTC,CASSPRAGGDGGANVLTF
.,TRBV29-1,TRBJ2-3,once,TGCAGCGTTAGTCCACAGGTCCGGGGTAGCACAGATACGCAGTATTTT,CSVSPQVRGSTDTQYF
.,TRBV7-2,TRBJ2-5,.,TGTGCCAGCAGCCCAAGGGAGACCCAGTACTTC,CASSPRETQYF
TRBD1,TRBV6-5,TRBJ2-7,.,TGTGCCAGCAGTCCAATGGCAGGGGGTTACGAGCAGTACTTC,CASSPMAGGYEQYF
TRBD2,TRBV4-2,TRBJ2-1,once,TGTGCCAGCAGCCAACAAGCGGGAGCCCCTTACAATGAGCAGTTCTTC,CASSQQAGAPYNEQFF
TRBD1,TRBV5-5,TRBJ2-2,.,TGTGCCAGCAGCATGACAGGGGCCAGCACCGGGGAGCTGTTTTTT,CASSMTGASTGELFF
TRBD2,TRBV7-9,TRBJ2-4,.,TGTGCCAGCAGCTTAGTACTAGCGGGACTAGCCAAAAACATTCAGTACTTC,CASSLVLAGLAKNIQYF
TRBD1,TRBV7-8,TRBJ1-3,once,TGTGCCAGCAGCCCCGGGACAGACTCTGGAAACACCATATATTTT,CASSPGTDSGNTIYF
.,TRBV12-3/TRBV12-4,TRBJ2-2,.,TGTGCCAGCAGTTTACAGAGCGGCGGGGAGCTGTTTTTT,CASSLQSGGELFF
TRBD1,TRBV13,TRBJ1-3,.,TGTGCCAGCAGCTCCCCTTTACTTCAGGGGGCGGGAAACACCATATATTTT,CASSSPLLQGAGNTIYF
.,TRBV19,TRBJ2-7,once,TGTGCCAGTAGTACCCTCGCCTTCCAGCCCCTTTACGAGCAGTACTTC,CASSTLAFQPLYEQYF
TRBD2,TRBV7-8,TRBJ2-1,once,TGTGCCAGCAGCCGGGGACTAGCGGGGACCAATGAGCAGTTCTTC,CASSRGLAGTNEQFF
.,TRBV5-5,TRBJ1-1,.,TGTGCCAGCAGCTTGGCCTGGGGCATGAACACTGAAGCTTTCTTT,CASSLAWGMNTEAFF
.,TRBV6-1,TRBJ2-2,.,TGTGCCAGCAACCCCAGGGAAACCGGGGAGCTGTTTTTT,CASNPRETGELFF
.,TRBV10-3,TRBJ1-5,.,TGTGCCATCGGGGGAAGACCTCTTCAGCCCCAGCATTTT,CAIGGRPLQPQHF
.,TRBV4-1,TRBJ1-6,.,TGCGCCAGCAGCCAAGGGGTGAATTCACCCCTCCACTTT,CASSQGVNSPLHF
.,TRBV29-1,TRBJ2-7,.,TGCAGCGTTGGGAGCTCCTACGAGCAGTACTTC,CSVGSSYEQYF
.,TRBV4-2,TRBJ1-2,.,TGTGCCAGCAGCCAAGCTCTGACGGCTAACTATGGCTACACCTTC,CASSQALTANYGYTF
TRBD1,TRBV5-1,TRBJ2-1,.,TGCGCCAGCAGCCCGGGACAGCTTGTGGATGAGCAGTTCTTC,CASSPGQLVDEQFF
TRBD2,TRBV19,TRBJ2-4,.,TGTGCCAGTAGTATAGCTCCAGGACTAGCGGGAGGGTTTATGAACATTCAGTACTTC,CASSIAPGLAGGFMNIQYF
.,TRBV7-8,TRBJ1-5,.,TGTGCCAGCAGTCCCGAGGTGACTCAGCCCCAGCATTTT,CASSPEVTQPQHF
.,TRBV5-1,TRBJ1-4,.,TGCGCCAGCAGCTTATTCGGACCCCAGGAAAAACTGTTTTTT,CASSLFGPQEKLFF
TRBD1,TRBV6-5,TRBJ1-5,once,TGTGCCAGCAGTTACCGACAGGGATCCAATCAGCCCCAGCATTTT,CASSYRQGSNQPQHF
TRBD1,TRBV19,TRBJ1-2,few,TGTGCCAGTAGTATAGGACAGGGAAACTATGGCTACACCTTC,CASSIGQGNYGYTF